A selection of T cell receptor beta chains follows, all from one sample in a study of T-cell memory formation after mild COVID-19. TCRdb recomputed calls from the 5' RACE reads with MiXCR, one row per CDR3 protein. The sample consists of some 320,000 distinct CDR3 sequences, 14% of them appearing once. The sample was PBMCs or a T cell subset sorted from them (not recorded which). Receptors were obtained from a man younger than 35 who had mild COVID-19 (a few samples of this study predate the infection). Cell type and time point are not known. Each CDR3 is given with its conserved first and last residue. Each record gives: D gene, clone size, V gene, J gene, CDR3 DNA, CDR3 protein. A D gene is named only where the DNA matches it firmly. The size entry is marked missing in some rows and otherwise reads once, few, many or a size class.

>-|few|TRBV12-3/TRBV12-4|TRBJ2-3
TGTGCCAGCAGTTTCCCAGGAGAAGGCACAGATACGCAGTATTTT
CASSFPGEGTDTQYF
>TRBD1|few|TRBV20-1|TRBJ1-2
TGCAGTGCTGTGACAGGGGGCGTTTGGAGCTATGGCTACACCTTC
CSAVTGGVWSYGYTF
>-|few|TRBV6-6|TRBJ2-7
TGTGCCAGCAGTTACTCGGGGATGGGGTCCTACGAGCAGTACTTC
CASSYSGMGSYEQYF
>-|few|TRBV27|TRBJ2-3
TGTGCCAGCAGTTTAGGTCGGTGGGGACGATCAGATACGCAGTATTTT
CASSLGRWGRSDTQYF
>-|-|TRBV5-1|TRBJ1-2
TGCGCCAGCAGAAAGGACGTTTGGTATGGCTACACCTTC
CASRKDVWYGYTF
>-|-|TRBV7-2|TRBJ1-2
TGTGCCAGCAGCTCCAAGGGGGGCGGGCCCTATGGCTACACCTTC
CASSSKGGGPYGYTF
>TRBD1|few|TRBV7-9|TRBJ1-2
TGTGCCAGCAGATCGACAGGGAACTATGGCTACACCTTC
CASRSTGNYGYTF
>TRBD1|few|TRBV2|TRBJ2-2
TGTGCCAGCAGTAGTCGGACAGGGGGCGGGGAGCTGTTTTTT
CASSSRTGGGELFF
>-|-|TRBV4-2|TRBJ1-5
TGTGCCAGCAGCCCTGGGGGGGTTTACGGCGATCAGCCCCAGCATTTT
CASSPGGVYGDQPQHF
>TRBD1|few|TRBV9|TRBJ1-6
TGTGCCAGCGGAGCCGGGACAGCTAATTCACCCCTCCACTTT
CASGAGTANSPLHF
>-|-|TRBV11-2|TRBJ2-7
TGTGCCAGCAGCTTAACGGGCAGGGCGAGGGAGCAGTACTTC
CASSLTGRAREQYF
>-|few|TRBV4-1|TRBJ1-6
TGCGCCAGCCGCCCAGGGAGCTCCTATAATTCACCCCTCCACTTT
CASRPGSSYNSPLHF
>TRBD2|few|TRBV7-3|TRBJ2-1
TGTGCCAGCAGCCCGTGGACTAGCGGGGGGGCCAATGAGCAGTTCTTC
CASSPWTSGGANEQFF
>-|-|TRBV7-9|TRBJ2-1
TGTGCCAGCAGCTTATCGACTGCTGGGCAGTTCTTC
CASSLSTAGQFF
>-|few|TRBV5-4|TRBJ1-6
TGTGCCAGCAGACGGGAGCGGGATTCACCCCTCCACTTT
CASRRERDSPLHF
>-|many|TRBV4-3|TRBJ2-7
TGCGCCAGCAGCCAAGACAGGTCATCCTACGAGCAGTACTTC
CASSQDRSSYEQYF
>TRBD2|few|TRBV20-1|TRBJ2-3
TGCAGTGCTCCGAAGGTCGGACTAGCGGGGGGGCTGGATACGCAGTATTTT
CSAPKVGLAGGLDTQYF
>-|few|TRBV24-1|TRBJ1-2
TGTGCCACCAGTGATTTGGACAACTATGGCTACACCTTC
CATSDLDNYGYTF
>-|many|TRBV5-1|TRBJ1-1
TGTGCCAGCAGCCTACCGGGTTTGAACACTGAAGCTTTCTTT
CASSLPGLNTEAFF
>TRBD2|-|TRBV24-1|TRBJ2-3
TGTGCCACCCAACCGGGGGGATCAGGAGATACGCAGTATTTT
CATQPGGSGDTQYF
>-|many|TRBV12-3/TRBV12-4|TRBJ1-1
TGTGCCAGCAGTTTAGGACCCAGCACTGAAGCTTTCTTT
CASSLGPSTEAFF
>-|-|TRBV20-1|TRBJ2-7
TGCAGTGCTAGAGATACCCGCCTCGGGGAGCCCGAGCAGTACTTC
CSARDTRLGEPEQYF
>-|few|TRBV6-2/TRBV6-3|TRBJ1-5
TGTGCCAGCAGTCCGCCCGTTTATCAGCCCCAGCATTTT
CASSPPVYQPQHF
>TRBD1|many|TRBV6-5|TRBJ2-2
TGTGCCAGCAGTCGCGACAGGGGGACGAACACCGGGGAGCTGTTTTTT
CASSRDRGTNTGELFF
>-|-|TRBV2|TRBJ2-3
TGTGCCAGCCCCCGCCCCACAGATACGCAGTATTTT
CASPRPTDTQYF
>TRBD2|many|TRBV14|TRBJ2-1
TGTGCCAGCCGTCCCGCTAGCGGGGTTTACAATGAGCAGTTCTTC
CASRPASGVYNEQFF
>-|-|TRBV5-1|TRBJ2-7
TGCGCCAGCAGCCTCCAGGGGAGCGGCTACGAGCAGTACTTC
CASSLQGSGYEQYF
>TRBD2|few|TRBV10-3|TRBJ2-3
TGTGCCACCAGATCCCAACTAGCGGGGGTCACAGATACGCAGTATTTT
CATRSQLAGVTDTQYF
>-|-|TRBV2|TRBJ2-7
TGTGCCACCGTGGGTGGAGGGGGTCCCTACGAGCAGTACTTC
CATVGGGGPYEQYF
>-|-|TRBV20-1|TRBJ2-7
TGCAGTGCTCCGATAGGGGACGAGCAGTACTTC
CSAPIGDEQYF
>-|-|TRBV21-1|TRBJ2-5
TGTGCCAGCAGCAATGACAGGGAGAAGGAGACCCAGTACTTC
CASSNDREKETQYF
>-|-|TRBV7-2|TRBJ2-1
TGTGCCAGCAGCCGGGCCGTAAGGGGGGGCCTACATCAAGAATTCTTC
CASSRAVRGGLHQEFF
>TRBD1|-|TRBV6-5|TRBJ2-3
TGTGCCAGCAGCCGGACAGGGGGTACGCAGTATTTT
CASSRTGGTQYF
>TRBD1|few|TRBV19|TRBJ1-6
TGTGCCAGTCGCTCCGGGACAGGGGATAATTCACCCCTCCACTTT
CASRSGTGDNSPLHF
>-|-|TRBV7-9|TRBJ1-2
TGTGCCAGCAGCTTAGACCGGGACGTATATGGCTACACCTTC
CASSLDRDVYGYTF
>-|few|TRBV7-2|TRBJ2-7
TGTGCCAGCAGCTTAGATCAGGCCCGTGAGCAGTACTTC
CASSLDQAREQYF
>-|few|TRBV29-1|TRBJ2-3
TGCAGCGTTGGCGACGATACGCAGTATTTT
CSVGDDTQYF
>TRBD1|-|TRBV4-1|TRBJ2-6
TGCGCCAGCAGCCCCACAGGGGAACCACCGGTGGGGGCCAACGTCCTGACTTTC
CASSPTGEPPVGANVLTF
>TRBD1|few|TRBV5-1|TRBJ2-1
TGCGCCAGCAGCTGGGGGACAGGCGGTGTCGGGTATGAGCAGTTCTTC
CASSWGTGGVGYEQFF
>-|few|TRBV24-1|TRBJ2-5
TGTGCCACCAGTGATTTGCACCAAGAGACCCAGTACTTC
CATSDLHQETQYF
>TRBD2|-|TRBV9|TRBJ2-3
TGTGCCAGCAGCACAATTAGCGGGTCGACAGATACGCAGTATTTT
CASSTISGSTDTQYF
>TRBD2|many|TRBV9|TRBJ2-3
TGTGCCAGCAGCGTAGGAGTCAGCGGGGGGTTAGATACGCAGTATTTT
CASSVGVSGGLDTQYF